This T cell receptor (beta chain) was found in a study of T cells after yellow fever vaccination. Turning to this clonotype: Its antigen is undetermined.

Study-level findings and limits: Booster sampling recovered most clones from primary vaccination (around 97% CD4, around 88% CD8).

TCRdb reanalysed the 5' RACE reads using MiXCR and keeps one entry per CDR3 protein. The sample gives 280,000 or so distinct CDR3 sequences, around 10% of which show up once; 3% to 4% is in the top ten. This CDR3 is 16 amino acids long. The chain uses TRBV1 and TRBJ2-1; TRBD1, the D gene given by the table, was not confirmed from the DNA. TRBV1 is a recognized pseudogene. This clonotype was obtained from a man aged 18 to 29 who received the YFV17D yellow fever vaccine. Specimen: CD4+ T cells sorted from PBMCs, collected 5 days after the yellow fever booster vaccination. CDR3 residues: CTSSRRGGLFYNEQFF. Here the CDR3 DNA reads TGCACCAGCAGTCGTAGGGGGGGCCTATTCTACAATGAGCAGTTCTTC.